What follows is one TCR beta chain and its context. What it binds is unknown. As for time point: healthy volunteer bleed at 6 weeks. Extraction yielded total RNA from whole blood (unfractionated). During construction of the library, unique molecular identifiers were attached to individual cDNA molecules for quantitative, reproducible TCR counting. Per the original data handling: Samples contained a median of about 96,000 TCRs, with a range of about 23,224 to 700,000. TCRdb passed the RACE reads through MiXCR, listing each CDR3 protein once. What appears here as the V and J calls and clone size reflects TCRdb's work, not the paper's. The sample records some 81,000 distinct CDR3 sequences, around 9.3% being singletons. The data were obtained in a study of human T cells and chemical hapten exposure. Turning to the study itself: TCR yields per sample varied, mainly owing to small pooled library volume differences.

Trimming took 5 bases from V and 5 from J, leaving 17 bases between them. Germline-derived CDR1 and CDR2 are MNHEY and SVGAGI. This CDR3 has 15 residues. General study results and limits: TCRs whose frequency exceeded 1 in 1000 remained the same following DPC sensitization.

This receptor was obtained from a female donor in good health. Some clones in this sample may be carry-over from other donors' samples. What was sequenced was whole blood. The chain links TRBV6-5 to TRBJ2-3, with D unclear. The CDR3 here is CASSRAPIWGDTQYF. CDR3 nucleotide sequence: TGTGCCAGCAGTCGAGCTCCCATATGGGGAGATACGCAGTATTTT.